This TCR beta chain originates from a study of T-cell reconstitution after alpha-beta-depleted transplantation in children. The CDR3 spans 13 residues. Trimming took off 3 bases at V and 4 bases at J, with 9 bases between the two ends. The authors prepared the TCRbeta library with unique molecular identifiers. TCRdb reanalysed the PCR reads using MiXCR and keeps one entry per CDR3 protein. The table includes over 200,000 distinct CDR3 sequences, approximately 19% detected once. Study-level results: Certain patients had high TCRbeta diversity at day 60, and it came from recipient T cells and thymic progenitors that survived. Several hundred rapidly expanded clones from non-depleted graft cells reportedly supplied alpha-beta T cells about two months post-transplant. The authors attributed T-cell counts and diversity one year after transplant mostly to newly produced T cells.

There are many counts of this clonotype. Its target is unknown. The clonotype comes from a male patient aged 2-15 years who had a stem cell transplant for acute lymphoblastic leukemia, so the T cells may come from the graft donor. This specimen consisted of PBMCs, mostly from graft donor cells, obtained 360 days after TCRalphabeta/CD19-depleted stem cell transplant. The chain combines TRBV12-3 or TRBV12-4 with TRBJ2-5; D is unclear. The CDR3 sequence is CASSFRVRETQYF. CDR3 coding DNA: TGTGCCAGCAGTTTTAGGGTCAGAGAGACCCAGTACTTC.